This passage covers 24 T cell receptor beta chains from one sample sequenced in a study of T cell responses to AZD1222 COVID-19 vaccine. The assay was immunoSEQ multiplex PCR, and TCRdb's table has in-frame clones only and misses some. The sample has over 150,000 clones; over 75% are singletons. The source was peripheral blood, collected on day 0 of AZD1222 vaccination. These receptors were taken from an adult in good health.

This clone has more than one count but fewer than ten. This rearrangement joins TRBV10-3 to TRBJ1-3, with D tentatively TRBD1 (5 bases). Germline-derived CDR1 and CDR2 are ENHRY and SYGVKD. CDR3 length: 15 residues. Trimming left V 3 bases short and J 1 base short, with 10 bases between. The CDR3 bases are TGTGCCATCAGTGATACAGGCAAGTCTGGAAACACCATATATTTT. This gives the protein CAISDTGKSGNTIYF.

With respect to this clone: At one of its ends the junction is not consistent with the germline gene, which may arise from a read error. The chain uses TRBV7-2 and TRBJ2-7, with 10 nucleotides matching TRBD2. The CDR3 totals 14 residues. Per the germline V gene, CDR1 is SGHTA and CDR2 is FQGNSA. CDR3 in amino acids: CASSLAGVSYEQYF. The CDR3 DNA follows: TGTGCCAGCAGCCTAGCGGGGGTCTCCTACGAGCAGTACTTC.

The CDR3 DNA sequence: TGCGCCAGCAGCGCAACAGGGGGGGGAAAACTGTTTTTT. This sequence encodes CASSATGGGKLFF. The chain joins TRBV5-1 to TRBJ1-4; TRBD1 matches at 8 bases. Germline CDR1 is SGHRS and CDR2 is YFSETQ. CDR3 length: 13 amino acids. V shed 4 bases and J 10 bases; nucleotides not matched to a gene: 6.

The V and J genes are TRBV6-5 and TRBJ2-7; tentatively, D is TRBD1 or TRBD2 (5 bases each). Germline lookup yields CDR1 MNHEY and CDR2 SVGAGI. The CDR3 is 15 amino acids. The V end lost 5 bases, the J end lost 3 bases, and 17 bases lay between the germline ends. The CDR3 loop is CASSPIGVGDYEQYF. The CDR3 region has the DNA TGTGCCAGCAGTCCCATCGGGGTGGGGGACTACGAGCAGTACTTC.

The table lists this clone with a few counts. This rearrangement joins TRBV9 to TRBJ1-1; possibly TRBD1 for D (6 bases). The V gene's germline CDR1 is SGDLS and CDR2 YYNGEE. The V gene lost 0 bases and the J gene lost 0 bases, with 15 bases spanning the gap. This CDR3 has 17 residues. CDR3: CASSVGEGVVMNTEAFF. The CDR3 region has the DNA TGTGCCAGCAGCGTAGGAGAGGGGGTAGTCATGAACACTGAAGCTTTCTTT.

This clone showed up just once. The chain is built from TRBV2 and TRBJ2-6, with TRBD2 matching 8 bases. With 6 bases clipped from V and 0 bases from J, the junction kept 16 bases outside the gene matches. The CDR3 is 20 amino acids. Germline V gene data show CDR1 as SNHLY and CDR2 as FYNNEI. This CDR3 is CASRPRLARLSLSGANVLTF. DNA for the CDR3: TGTGCCAGCAGGCCTAGACTAGCGCGGCTTTCCCTCTCTGGGGCCAACGTCCTGACTTTC.

This clone was detected only once. V is TRBV7-3 and J is TRBJ2-2; TRBD2 agrees at 12 bases. This CDR3 is built from 17 residues. CDR1 and CDR2 from the germline V gene are SGHTA and FQGTGA. The V segment lost 5 bases and the J segment 5 bases; nucleotides outside the gene matches: 9. CDR3 nucleotide sequence: TGTGCCAGCAGCATCGGACTAGCGGGGTCGGGGACCGGGGAGCTGTTTTTT. This translates into CASSIGLAGSGTGELFF.

The V gene is TRBV27, the J gene TRBJ2-7; the match to TRBD2 covers 11 bases. V shed 3 bases, J shed 2 bases, and the junction held 9 bases outside the gene matches. The CDR3 has 17 amino acids. Germline lookup yields CDR1 MNHEY and CDR2 SMNVEV (reference sequence). CDR3 loop: CASSFLAGGPTPYEQYF. The CDR3 nucleotides are TGTGCCAGCAGTTTTCTAGCGGGGGGTCCTACCCCCTACGAGCAGTACTTC.

CDR3 in DNA: TGTGCCAGCAGCCTGTCTAGCGGGGGCACAGATACGCAGTATTTT. This translates into CASSLSSGGTDTQYF. The chain carries TRBV5-4 and TRBJ2-3; 9 bases map to TRBD2. V trimming: 4 bases; J trimming: 1 base; junction bases outside the gene matches: 4. The germline gives CDR1 SGHNT, CDR2 YYREEE (reference sequence). The CDR3 totals 15 residues.

The chain couples TRBV6-5 to TRBJ2-1; D gene unclear. CDR3 length: 14 residues. Germline CDR1 and CDR2: MNHEY and SVGAGI. Trimming pared 0 bases from V and 6 bases from J, leaving 9 bases between. The CDR3 here is CASSYSGKGNEQFF. The CDR3 bases are TGTGCCAGCAGTTACTCGGGCAAGGGCAATGAGCAGTTCTTC.

The chain carries TRBV5-1 and TRBJ2-2; D gene ambiguous. Trimming left V 6 bases short and J 2 bases short, with 8 bases between. The germline CDR1 and CDR2 sequences are SGHRS and YFSETQ. The CDR3 extends over 13 amino acids. Here the CDR3 DNA reads TGCGCCAGCAAAAGCGACAACACCGGGGAGCTGTTTTTT. Residues: CASKSDNTGELFF.

The chain combines TRBV20-1 with TRBJ1-5; no firm D call. This CDR3 has 13 residues. Per the germline V gene, CDR1 is DFQATT and CDR2 is SNEGSKA (reference sequence). V lost 6 bases, J lost 0 bases, and 9 bases lay in between. This CDR3 is CSASSYSNQPQHF. CDR3 sequence (DNA): TGCAGTGCAAGTAGTTATAGCAATCAGCCCCAGCATTTT.

This clone was picked up one time. This sequence joins TRBV14 and TRBJ1-2, with D possibly being TRBD1 (5 bases). CDR3 length: 15 amino acids. Deletions cut 2 bases from V and 2 bases from J, with 12 bases between. CDR1 SGHDN and CDR2 FVKESK come from the germline V gene. DNA of the CDR3: TGTGCCAGCAGCCAAACAGGTTGGGGCAACTATGGCTACACCTTC. It translates to CASSQTGWGNYGYTF.

V is TRBV30 and J is TRBJ1-4, with TRBD1 as a possible D gene (5 bases). Trimming removed 5 bases from V and 4 bases from J, with 14 bases in between. The CDR3 sequence is 14 residues long. The germline gives CDR1 GTSNPN, CDR2 SVGIG (reference sequence). The chain's CDR3 is CAWSGTAFNEKLFF. CDR3 DNA: TGTGCCTGGTCAGGGACTGCCTTTAATGAAAAACTGTTTTTT.

The gene calls are TRBV6-2 or TRBV6-3 and TRBJ1-1; possible D gene TRBD1, 6 bases. The germline CDR1 and CDR2 sequences are MNHEY and SVGEGT. The CDR3 covers 14 residues. Trimming pared 5 bases from V and 1 base from J, leaving 11 bases between. CDR3 amino acids: CASSRTTGNTEAFF. The CDR3 DNA follows: TGTGCCAGCAGTCGAACGACAGGGAACACTGAAGCTTTCTTT.

The chain links TRBV2 to TRBJ2-7, with 9 bases matching TRBD1. This CDR3 comprises 13 residues. Unmatched junction bases numbered 7, after V lost 6 bases and J lost 7 bases. Germline CDR1 SNHLY, CDR2 FYNNEI. CDR3 sequence: CASSAGTGREQYV. CDR3 DNA sequence: TGTGCCAGCAGCGCCGGGACAGGGAGGGAGCAGTACGTC.

This rearrangement joins TRBV2 to TRBJ1-5, with unresolved D. The CDR3 totals 14 residues. CDR1 and CDR2 from the germline V gene are SNHLY and FYNNEI. V shed 7 bases and J shed 1 base, with 11 bases lying between them. The CDR3: CASNEVRSNQPQHF. For the CDR3, the DNA is TGTGCCAGCAACGAGGTACGGAGCAATCAGCCCCAGCATTTT.

This clone was counted a single time. J is TRBJ2-7 and V is TRBV27, with 8 bases aligning to TRBD2. Trimming removed 3 bases from V and 5 bases from J; junction bases left unmatched: 3. The CDR3 covers 13 residues. Germline V gene sequence: CDR1 MNHEY, CDR2 SMNVEV (reference sequence). CDR3 bases: TGTGCCAGCAGTTTCCCGGGGGGGCACGAGCAGTACTTC. This codes for CASSFPGGHEQYF.

The V gene is TRBV3-1 (or the pseudogene TRBV3-2), the J gene TRBJ1-1; 7 positions agree with TRBD1. Unmatched junction bases numbered 7, after V lost 2 bases and J lost 4 bases. Germline V CDR1 and CDR2: LGHDT, YNNKEL (reference sequence). The CDR3 covers 15 residues. CDR3 protein: CASSQIRGPGTEAFF. The CDR3 nucleotides read TGTGCCAGCAGCCAAATAAGGGGGCCTGGCACTGAAGCTTTCTTT.

The CDR3 spells CASSEGALWGSYNEQFF. The CDR3 nucleotides read TGTGCCAGCAGCGAGGGGGCGCTGTGGGGCTCCTACAATGAGCAGTTCTTC. V usage is TRBV9 and J usage is TRBJ2-1, with 7 bases that match TRBD1. This CDR3 spans 17 amino acids. V dropped 3 bases and J dropped 0; count of bases not matched to a gene: 9. Per germline, CDR1 SGDLS and CDR2 YYNGEE.

Only one count was recorded for this clone. This chain connects TRBV5-4 to TRBJ2-5; D call uncertain. From germline, CDR1 is SGHNT and CDR2 YYREEE (reference sequence). The CDR3 extends over 13 amino acids. V was cut by 0 bases and J by 2 bases, with 5 bases left in between. The CDR3 spells CASSLVQQETQYF. CDR3 sequence (DNA): TGTGCCAGCAGCTTGGTACAGCAAGAGACCCAGTACTTC. The whole variable domain, remainder taken from reference TRBV5-4 and TRBJ2-5, is ETGVTQSPTHLIKTRGQQVTLRCSSQSGHNTVSWYQQALGQGPQFIFQYYREEENGRGNFPPRFSGLQFPNYSSELNVNALELDDSALYLCASSLVQQETQYFGPGTRLLVL.

The chain has TRBV9 and TRBJ2-7; D unclear. The CDR3 runs 13 residues. The ends were cut back, 4 bases at V and 3 bases at J, with 11 bases in the middle. CDR1 and CDR2 (germline): SGDLS, YYNGEE. The CDR3 DNA reads as TGTGCCAGCAGCCCCTCGGGCGACTACGAGCAGTACTTC. Its protein is CASSPSGDYEQYF. Full variable domain (missing parts from reference TRBV9 and TRBJ2-7): DSGVTQTPKHLITATGQRVTLRCSPRSGDLSVYWYQQSLDQGLQFLIQYYNGEERAKGNILERFSAQQFPDLHSELNLSSLELGDSALYFCASSPSGDYEQYFGPGTRLTVT.

V and J are TRBV11-2 and TRBJ1-1; D not certain. Deletions cut 3 bases from V and 1 base from J, with 3 bases between. The CDR3 covers 12 residues. The V gene's germline CDR1 is SGHAT and CDR2 FQNNGV. Here the CDR3 DNA reads TGTGCCAGCAGCTTTACGAACACTGAAGCTTTCTTT. Amino acid sequence: CASSFTNTEAFF.

V is TRBV10-3 and J is TRBJ1-1; D may be TRBD1 (6 bases). V was clipped by 6 bases and J by 1 base, with 15 bases between them. The CDR3 contains 15 residues. Germline CDR1 is ENHRY and CDR2 is SYGVKD. CDR3 sequence reads: CAISNTGTQNTEAFF. CDR3 nucleotides: TGTGCCATCAGCAACACCGGGACACAGAACACTGAAGCTTTCTTT.